These T cell receptor beta chains were read from a single sample in a study of blood T cell repertoires in COVID-19. Assay used: immunoSEQ multiplex PCR; TCRdb lists only in-frame clones, some missing. Of under 350,000 clones in the sample, about nine tenths were seen once. Sequencing used peripheral blood. The receptors derive from a man aged 45-60 years with acute or convalescent COVID-19. CDR3s include the opening cysteine and the closing phenylalanine or tryptophan. D genes are given only for firm matches. Size tells how often a clone was seen (once, few, many) or the class of an expanded clone, and some rows leave it out.

d_call	clone_size	v_call	j_call	cdr3_aa	cdr3_nt
TRBD1	once	TRBV27	TRBJ2-5	CASSLGVRGETQYF	TGTGCCAGCAGTCTAGGCGTCAGGGGGGAGACCCAGTACTTC
NA	NA	TRBV9	TRBJ1-2	CASSGSGLSYGYTF	TGTGCCAGCAGCGGATCAGGGTTGAGCTATGGCTACACCTTC
NA	NA	TRBV5-1	TRBJ2-2	CASSPLTSSNTGELFF	TGCGCCAGCAGCCCCCTGACTAGTTCAAACACCGGGGAGCTGTTTTTT
NA	NA	TRBV6-1	TRBJ2-2	CASSEGPAGELFF	TGTGCCAGCAGTGAGGGCCCAGCCGGGGAGCTGTTTTTT
NA	NA	TRBV5-4	TRBJ1-1	CASSQTGESEAFF	TGTGCCAGCAGCCAGACAGGTGAATCTGAAGCTTTCTTT
NA	NA	TRBV6-2/TRBV6-3	TRBJ1-5	CASSYLTGFQPQHF	TGTGCCAGCAGTTACCTCACAGGGTTTCAGCCCCAGCATTTT
NA	NA	TRBV5-1	TRBJ1-2	CASSNQTGNGYTF	TGCGCCAGCAGCAACCAGACAGGCAATGGCTACACCTTC
TRBD2	NA	TRBV19	TRBJ2-2	CASSILWGGTGELFF	TGTGCCAGTAGTATATTGTGGGGGGGCACCGGGGAGCTGTTTTTT
TRBD2	NA	TRBV18	TRBJ2-7	CASSPRGGISYEQYF	TGTGCCAGCTCACCGCGGGGGGGCATCTCCTACGAGCAGTACTTC
TRBD1	NA	TRBV7-3	TRBJ2-3	CASSLNGQGAGDTQYF	TGTGCCAGCAGTCTTAATGGACAGGGGGCAGGGGATACGCAGTATTTT
NA	NA	TRBV5-1	TRBJ2-5	CASSVGGRETQYF	TGCGCCAGCAGCGTAGGTGGGCGAGAGACCCAGTACTTC
TRBD1	NA	TRBV5-6	TRBJ2-1	CASGTGRSYNEQFF	TGTGCCAGCGGGACAGGACGCTCCTACAATGAGCAGTTCTTC
NA	once	TRBV29-1	TRBJ2-7	CSVGRGSGGVGEQYF	TGCAGCGTTGGCCGCGGGTCGGGTGGGGTTGGCGAGCAGTACTTC
NA	NA	TRBV4-1	TRBJ1-1	CASSQDRHRVGTEAFF	TGCGCCAGCAGCCAAGATAGGCACAGGGTAGGTACTGAAGCTTTCTTT
TRBD1	NA	TRBV3-1/TRBV3-2	TRBJ1-4	CASSQADKGGGEKLFF	TGTGCCAGCAGCCAAGCCGACAAAGGGGGCGGTGAAAAACTGTTTTTT
NA	NA	TRBV12-1	TRBJ2-1	CASFSSGGENSYNEQFF	TGTGCCAGCTTTTCTAGCGGGGGGGAAAACTCCTACAATGAGCAGTTCTTC
TRBD1	NA	TRBV9	TRBJ1-2	CASSFSGGLDYGYTF	TGTGCCAGCAGCTTCTCAGGGGGGCTAGACTATGGCTACACCTTC
TRBD2	NA	TRBV7-8	TRBJ2-2	CASSRLLAGANTGELFF	TGTGCCAGCAGCAGATTACTAGCGGGGGCGAACACCGGGGAGCTGTTTTTT
NA	NA	TRBV30	TRBJ2-1	CAWQFLKTANEQFF	TGTGCCTGGCAATTCCTAAAGACAGCAAATGAGCAGTTCTTC
NA	NA	TRBV19	TRBJ2-7	CASSEKQGRPYF	TGTGCCAGTAGTGAAAAACAGGGTAGGCCGTACTTC
TRBD1	NA	TRBV18	TRBJ1-1	CASSPLQGTRMNTEAFF	TGTGCCAGCTCACCTTTACAGGGGACTCGGATGAACACTGAAGCTTTCTTT
TRBD1	NA	TRBV7-8	TRBJ1-1	CASSYPVPGTGGGGRGTEAFF	TGTGCCAGCAGCTACCCCGTCCCCGGGACAGGGGGCGGAGGGAGGGGAACTGAAGCTTTCTTT
NA	NA	TRBV19	TRBJ2-3	CASSIGSGVDTQYF	TGTGCCAGTAGTATAGGTTCAGGCGTGGATACGCAGTATTTT
NA	NA	TRBV24-1	TRBJ1-5	CATSGDSNQPQHF	TGTGCCACCAGTGGAGACAGTAATCAGCCCCAGCATTTT
NA	NA	TRBV3-1/TRBV3-2	TRBJ2-1	CASSQEPARGLNEQFF	TGTGCCAGCAGCCAAGAACCCGCCAGGGGCCTCAATGAGCAGTTCTTC
NA	NA	TRBV10-3	TRBJ1-3	CAISEQSSGNTIYF	TGTGCCATCAGTGAACAGTCCTCTGGAAACACCATATATTTT
NA	NA	TRBV7-3	TRBJ1-2	CASSLAPGRTDGYTF	TGTGCCAGCAGCTTAGCCCCAGGGAGGACCGATGGCTACACCTTC
TRBD1	NA	TRBV4-1	TRBJ1-6	CASSQVGRDRGNSPLHF	TGCGCCAGCAGCCAAGTGGGTAGGGACAGGGGAAATTCACCCCTCCACTTT
NA	few	TRBV5-1	TRBJ1-1	CASSLSGGVTEAFF	TGCGCCAGCAGCTTGAGCGGGGGGGTCACTGAAGCTTTCTTT
TRBD1	NA	TRBV27	TRBJ1-3	CASRPGQATFSGNTIYF	TGTGCCAGCAGACCGGGACAGGCCACATTCTCTGGAAACACCATATATTTT
NA	NA	TRBV19	TRBJ1-5	CASRQGRNQPQHF	TGTGCCAGTAGACAGGGTCGCAATCAGCCCCAGCATTTT
NA	NA	TRBV5-4	TRBJ2-5	CASSPERGETQYF	TGTGCCAGCAGCCCCGAGCGCGGGGAGACCCAGTACTTC
TRBD1	NA	TRBV3-1/TRBV3-2	TRBJ1-3	CASRQAGTVENTIYF	TGTGCCAGCAGGCAAGCCGGGACAGTCGAAAACACCATATATTTT
NA	NA	TRBV11-2	TRBJ1-1	CASSLGGDTEAFF	TGTGCCAGCAGCTTAGGGGGGGATACTGAAGCTTTCTTT
NA	NA	TRBV7-9	TRBJ2-2	CASSALGGELFF	TGTGCCAGCAGCGCCCTAGGCGGGGAGCTGTTTTTT
NA	once	TRBV7-3	TRBJ2-5	CASSRNGAQETQYF	TGTGCCAGCAGCCGTAATGGGGCCCAAGAGACCCAGTACTTC
TRBD1	NA	TRBV18	TRBJ2-3	CASSPPTWDRGSKGTDTQYF	TGTGCCAGCTCACCACCTACATGGGACAGGGGAAGCAAGGGGACAGATACGCAGTATTTT
TRBD2	NA	TRBV12-5	TRBJ2-5	CASGLVRSGGGFQETQYF	TGTGCTAGTGGTTTGGTACGGTCGGGCGGGGGGTTCCAAGAGACCCAGTACTTC
TRBD1	NA	TRBV5-1	TRBJ2-1	CASYGTGDYNEQFF	TGCGCCAGTTACGGGACAGGGGATTACAATGAGCAGTTCTTC
NA	NA	TRBV6-1	TRBJ1-2	CASSDGGSNYGYTF	TGTGCCAGCAGTGATGGAGGCAGTAACTATGGCTACACCTTC
TRBD2	NA	TRBV10-3	TRBJ2-3	CAISESGFTSGHTDTQYF	TGTGCCATCAGTGAGTCAGGGTTTACTAGCGGACACACAGATACGCAGTATTTT
NA	once	TRBV6-2/TRBV6-3	TRBJ1-4	CASSPLELRGGTNEKLFF	TGTGCCAGCAGCCCTCTGGAACTGCGGGGGGGAACTAATGAAAAACTGTTTTTT
TRBD1	NA	TRBV5-4	TRBJ2-2	CASSLTGTGNVGELFF	TGTGCCAGCAGCTTGACCGGGACAGGGAATGTGGGGGAGCTGTTTTTT
TRBD1	once	TRBV6-5	TRBJ1-2	CASRGQVPNYGYTF	TGTGCCAGCAGGGGACAGGTTCCTAACTATGGCTACACCTTC
NA	once	TRBV6-5	TRBJ2-1	CASSYSRGLSYNEQFF	TGTGCCAGCAGTTACTCGCGGGGCCTCTCCTACAATGAGCAGTTCTTC
NA	NA	TRBV2	TRBJ2-1	CASRPTGIYNEQFF	TGTGCCAGCAGGCCAACAGGGATCTACAATGAGCAGTTCTTC
TRBD2	once	TRBV7-3	TRBJ2-3	CASSSSGGLTDTQYF	TGTGCCAGCAGCTCTAGCGGGGGCCTCACAGATACGCAGTATTTT
NA	NA	TRBV11-1	TRBJ2-7	CASSPSYRVAYEQYF	TGTGCCAGCAGCCCTAGCTACAGGGTGGCCTACGAGCAGTACTTC
TRBD1	once	TRBV5-1	TRBJ2-5	CASSFFPHTGTAEETQYF	TGCGCCAGCAGCTTTTTCCCCCACACCGGGACAGCGGAAGAGACCCAGTACTTC
NA	NA	TRBV7-3	TRBJ2-7	CASSLGGTGSYEQYF	TGTGCCAGCAGCTTAGGGGGGACCGGGTCGTACGAGCAGTACTTC
TRBD1	NA	TRBV10-3	TRBJ1-6	CAISESSFRGDSPLHF	TGTGCCATCAGTGAGTCGAGTTTCAGGGGGGATTCACCCCTCCACTTT
NA	NA	TRBV2	TRBJ1-1	CASSELQGPAEAFF	TGTGCCAGCAGTGAATTGCAGGGTCCCGCTGAAGCTTTCTTT
NA	NA	TRBV7-9	TRBJ2-2	CASGADTGELFF	TGTGCCAGCGGTGCAGACACCGGGGAGCTGTTTTTT
TRBD1	NA	TRBV9	TRBJ1-2	CASSGGTGTVFPGDGYTF	TGTGCCAGCAGCGGTGGGACCGGGACAGTATTTCCGGGGGATGGCTACACCTTC
NA	NA	TRBV12-3/TRBV12-4	TRBJ1-1	CASTPLYSEAFF	TGTGCCAGCACCCCTCTCTATTCTGAAGCTTTCTTT
NA	NA	TRBV5-1	TRBJ2-7	CASSLNSEAGGEQYF	TGCGCCAGCAGCTTGAATTCCGAGGCCGGCGGCGAGCAGTACTTC
NA	NA	TRBV27	TRBJ1-2	CASSPLGGDGAYGYTF	TGTGCCAGCAGTCCATTGGGGGGAGATGGAGCCTATGGCTACACCTTC
NA	NA	TRBV19	TRBJ2-7	CASLQNRREQYF	TGTGCCAGCCTCCAGAACAGGCGAGAGCAGTACTTC
NA	once	TRBV3-1/TRBV3-2	TRBJ2-2	CASSQDRDGELFF	TGTGCCAGCAGCCAAGATCGGGACGGGGAGCTGTTTTTT
NA	few	TRBV19	TRBJ1-1	CASSLQAQYEAFF	TGTGCCAGTAGTTTACAGGCCCAATATGAAGCTTTCTTT